These T cell receptor beta chains were read from a single sample in a study of blood T cell repertoires in COVID-19. The repertoire was sequenced with immunoSEQ multiplex PCR; TCRdb's copy has only in-frame clones and lacks some. The profile shows tens of thousands of clones, about 90% of them singletons. Sample: peripheral blood. These receptors originate from a woman in her 70s with acute or convalescent COVID-19. Both conserved end residues are part of each CDR3. Clone size appears in some rows only: once, few, many, or a class for an expanded clone.

v_gene,j_gene,abundance,CDR3aa
TRBV9,TRBJ1-3,NA,CASSAPGTAWKNTIYF
TRBV3-1/TRBV3-2,TRBJ2-1,NA,CASSPAGGGFYNEQFF
TRBV4-3,TRBJ1-4,NA,CASSQDLGGREKLFF
TRBV11-3,TRBJ2-1,NA,CASSAGLAENNEQFF
TRBV10-1,TRBJ2-5,NA,CASSESGARETQYF
TRBV6-5,TRBJ1-3,few,CASRGGLSRDTIYF
TRBV6-2/TRBV6-3,TRBJ1-1,NA,CASSQHGMNTEAFF
TRBV5-1,TRBJ2-2,once,CASGRGDTGELFF
TRBV14,TRBJ2-2,NA,CASSQQTAFTGELFF
TRBV6-2/TRBV6-3,TRBJ2-2,once,CASRPSGKNTGELFF
TRBV7-2,TRBJ2-3,NA,CASSLSQGADTQYF
TRBV6-5,TRBJ1-5,once,CASSPTGYSNQPQHF
TRBV6-6,TRBJ2-2,NA,CASSYGQGVGELFF
TRBV7-2,TRBJ2-1,NA,CASSLNLAGGYNEQFF
TRBV19,TRBJ2-5,NA,CASSPLTEHQETQYF
TRBV25-1,TRBJ2-5,NA,CASSEYMAQETQYF
TRBV6-5,TRBJ2-3,NA,CASSLPGGGTDTQYF
TRBV19,TRBJ2-5,NA,CASLPFGGVQETQYF
TRBV5-1,TRBJ2-5,NA,CASSLDLAGGAETQYF